This T cell receptor beta chain derives from a study of blood T cell repertoires in COVID-19. Background on the study: The United States, Italy and Spain were the sources of the acute and convalescent COVID-19 samples.

The germline gives CDR1 LNHDA, CDR2 SQIVND (reference sequence). The CDR3 has 17 residues. V shed 1 base, J shed 1 base, and the junction held 5 bases outside the gene matches. In the authors' workflow: Reference gene primer amplification gave estimated nucleated cell counts. TCRdb's table, derived via immunoSEQ multiplex PCR, lists solely in-frame clones and lacks some. The D gene and trimming were derived from the DNA, and the V and J assignments and clone size from that table. The table lists 90,000 to 100,000 clones, about 86% of them singletons. The TCR sequence derives from a man aged 80 or over with acute or convalescent COVID-19. Sequenced sample: peripheral blood. The chain uses TRBV19 and TRBJ2-3; the match to TRBD2 covers 10 bases. The CDR3 nucleotides are TGTGCCAGTAGTATAGGAGCGGGACTAGCGCGCACAGATACGCAGTATTTT. Amino acids: CASSIGAGLARTDTQYF.